One and the same sample provided the 27 T cell receptor beta chains below, sequenced in a study of cytomegalovirus exposure and HLA in healthy donors. PCR employed 60 Vbeta and 13 Jbeta primers. Profiling relied on immunoSEQ multiplex PCR, and the TCRdb table lists in-frame clones only, not all of them. The table lists 180,000 or so clones, 82% of them singletons. Sequenced material: PBMCs. The receptors derive from a boy under 10 years old in good health and CMV-seronegative.

The V and J genes are TRBV29-1 and TRBJ2-3; maybe TRBD2 (7 bases). Germline loops: CDR1 SQVTM, CDR2 ANQGSEA. V dropped 4 bases and J dropped 6 bases, with 11 bases sitting between them. There are 12 residues in the CDR3. CDR3 amino acids: CSVVGGGDTQYF. In DNA form, the CDR3 reads TGCAGCGTTGTGGGAGGGGGGGATACGCAGTATTTT.

This rearrangement joins TRBV5-1 to TRBJ2-5; no clear D gene. This CDR3 comprises 15 residues. Looked up from germline, CDR1 is SGHRS and CDR2 is YFSETQ. V shed 0 bases and J shed 4 bases, with 13 bases lying between them. Here the CDR3 reads CASSLAGGVRETQYF. CDR3 in DNA: TGCGCCAGCAGCTTGGCCGGCGGCGTTCGAGAGACCCAGTACTTC.

V gene TRBV2 combines with J gene TRBJ2-1; 9 positions agree with TRBD1. The trim removed 5 bases at V and 3 bases at J, leaving 5 bases unmatched. Germline values: CDR1 SNHLY, CDR2 FYNNEI. The length of the CDR3 is 15 residues. The CDR3 is CASSLTGQGYNEQFF. CDR3 in DNA: TGTGCCAGCAGTCTGACGGGACAGGGCTACAATGAGCAGTTCTTC.

This clone came up a few times. The rearrangement links TRBV7-3 to TRBJ2-2; 8 positions agree with TRBD1. Trimming took 1 base from V and 4 from J; bases not matched to a gene: 8. The CDR3 extends over 17 amino acids. Germline assignment: CDR1 SGHTA and CDR2 FQGTGA. The CDR3 loop is CASSLISGQGSTGELFF. The DNA for the CDR3 is TGTGCCAGCAGCTTAATTTCCGGACAGGGAAGCACCGGGGAGCTGTTTTTT.

The chain links TRBV4-3 to TRBJ1-1; possibly TRBD1 for D (6 bases). Germline V gene sequence: CDR1 LGHNA, CDR2 YSLEER. The length of the CDR3 is 15 residues. V was clipped by 5 bases and J by 1 base, with 14 bases between them. Written as DNA, the CDR3 is TGCGCCAGCAGCAGGGGGAGGGAGGGGAACACTGAAGCTTTCTTT. It encodes CASSRGREGNTEAFF.

The chain recombines TRBV20-1 with TRBJ1-2; D is uncertain. CDR3 length: 11 amino acids. V shed 4 bases and J shed 0 bases, with 3 bases lying between them. The germline V gene encodes CDR1 DFQATT and CDR2 SNEGSKA (reference sequence). The CDR3, as DNA: TGCAGTGCTACTGCTAACTATGGCTACACCTTC. Its translation is CSATANYGYTF.

This clone has a handful of counts. V is TRBV2 and J is TRBJ1-1; D gene ambiguous. Germline V CDR1 and CDR2: SNHLY, FYNNEI. The CDR3 has 12 residues. Deletions cut 9 bases from V and 10 bases from J, with 18 bases between. The CDR3 DNA sequence: TGTGCCAGTACATCCCACCCAGCGGGAGCTTTCTTT. This codes for CASTSHPAGAFF.

This CDR3 is CASSLSPSRGGTYEQYF. The CDR3 region has the DNA TGTGCCAGCAGCTTGTCACCGAGCCGGGGGGGGACATACGAGCAGTACTTC. This chain uses TRBV11-2 with TRBJ2-7, with 8 bases aligning to TRBD2. Losses at the gene ends were 3 bases for V and 4 bases for J; bases not matched to a gene: 14. This CDR3 comprises 17 residues. Per the germline V gene, CDR1 is SGHAT and CDR2 is FQNNGV. Based on the CDR3 plus reference TRBV11-2 and TRBJ2-7, the full variable domain is EAGVAQSPRYKIIEKRQSVAFWCNPISGHATLYWYQQILGQGPKLLIQFQNNGVVDDSQLPKDRFSAERLKGVDSTLKIQPAKLEDSAVYLCASSLSPSRGGTYEQYFGPGTRLTVT.

The chain is built from TRBV19 and TRBJ2-3; D not resolved. Germline CDR1 LNHDA, CDR2 SQIVND (reference sequence). The V end lost 1 base, the J end lost 2 bases, and 13 bases lay between the germline ends. The CDR3 is made up of 16 amino acids. CDR3 nucleotides: TGTGCCAGTAGTATAGGTTTAGACTCGCTCACAGATACGCAGTATTTT. Protein: CASSIGLDSLTDTQYF.

The chain has TRBV5-4 and TRBJ2-5; no definite D call. V was pared by 3 bases and J by 2 bases, with 17 bases between. Germline CDR1 and CDR2: SGHNT and YYREEE (reference sequence). The length of the CDR3 is 16 residues. CDR3 coding DNA: TGTGCCAGCAGCTCCCAGGCTGGAAGTAATCAAGAGACCCAGTACTTC. Protein sequence: CASSSQAGSNQETQYF. Combining the CDR3 with reference TRBV5-4 and TRBJ2-5 gives the whole variable domain ETGVTQSPTHLIKTRGQQVTLRCSSQSGHNTVSWYQQALGQGPQFIFQYYREEENGRGNFPPRFSGLQFPNYSSELNVNALELDDSALYLCASSSQAGSNQETQYFGPGTRLLVL.

The rearrangement uses TRBV29-1 and TRBJ1-2, with unresolved D. Germline lookup yields CDR1 SQVTM and CDR2 ANQGSEA. The CDR3 totals 14 residues. V lost 7 bases and J lost 5, with 20 bases in between. The CDR3 bases are TGCAGCGCCGGCGGGTTCGGGGATGAATATGGCTACACCTTC. Translating gives CSAGGFGDEYGYTF.

The chain links TRBV6-5 to TRBJ2-5; 7 bases are a match to TRBD1. The CDR3 is made up of 14 amino acids. V dropped 6 bases and J dropped 2; count of bases not matched to a gene: 6. Per the germline V gene, CDR1 is MNHEY and CDR2 is SVGAGI. The CDR3 nucleotides are TGTGCCAGCAGGCACACGGGACAGCAAGAGACCCAGTACTTC. Its protein product is CASRHTGQQETQYF.

This chain uses TRBV7-2 with TRBJ1-2, with 7 bases identical to TRBD1. The CDR3 loop spans 16 amino acids. Germline assignment: CDR1 SGHTA and CDR2 FQGNSA. The J segment lost 1 base and the V segment lost 5 bases, leaving 10 bases of the junction unmatched. In nucleotides, the CDR3 is TGTGCCAGCAGCCCCGAGGGGGCACCGATTAACTATGGCTACACCTTC. This translates into CASSPEGAPINYGYTF.

This chain joins TRBV4-1 and TRBJ2-1; 8 bases are a match to TRBD1. Trimming at V came to 1 base and at J to 7 bases, leaving 12 bases not matched to a gene. Germline-derived CDR1 and CDR2 are MGHRA and YSYEKL. The CDR3 sequence is 17 residues long. The CDR3 is CASSQGVGQGARNEQFF. CDR3 in DNA: TGCGCCAGCAGCCAAGGAGTGGGGCAGGGGGCGAGAAATGAGCAGTTCTTC.

The chain combines TRBV7-9 with TRBJ1-1, with D uncertain. The germline V gene encodes CDR1 SEHNR and CDR2 FQNEAQ (reference sequence). V lost 6 bases and J lost 3, with 14 bases in between. This CDR3 spans 14 amino acids. The CDR3 DNA sequence: TGTGCCAGCAGAAGCGGAGGATGGGACACTGAAGCTTTCTTT. It translates to CASRSGGWDTEAFF. Complete variable domain (other parts from reference TRBV7-9 and TRBJ1-1): DTGVSQNPRHKITKRGQNVTFRCDPISEHNRLYWYRQTLGQGPEFLTYFQNEAQLEKSRLLSDRFSAERPKGSFSTLEIQRTEQGDSAMYLCASRSGGWDTEAFFGQGTRLTVV.

This chain uses TRBV7-2 with TRBJ1-4, with no clear D. Trimming took 2 bases from V and 5 from J, leaving 9 bases between them. The CDR3 covers 14 residues. CDR1 and CDR2 from the germline V gene are SGHTA and FQGNSA. The CDR3 nucleotides read TGTGCCAGCAGCTTATCACAGAGAAATGAAAAACTGTTTTTT. Translating gives CASSLSQRNEKLFF.

The chain's CDR3 is CASSTGIATNEKLFF. CDR3 nucleotides: TGTGCCAGTAGTACCGGTATCGCAACTAATGAAAAACTGTTTTTT. The chain links TRBV19 to TRBJ1-4; no clear D gene. The V gene's germline CDR1 is LNHDA and CDR2 SQIVND (reference sequence). The CDR3 runs to 15 residues. V dropped 4 bases and J dropped 0 bases, with 9 bases sitting between them.

V gene TRBV7-2 combines with J gene TRBJ2-7; 10 bases are shared with TRBD2. Per the germline V gene, CDR1 is SGHTA and CDR2 is FQGNSA. With 4 bases clipped from V and 2 bases from J, the junction kept 8 bases outside the gene matches. The CDR3 runs 16 residues. The DNA for the CDR3 is TGTGCCAGCAGCTCCAGAGCCAGCGGGGGGGCCTACGAGCAGTACTTC. Amino acid sequence: CASSSRASGGAYEQYF.

This chain uses TRBV2 with TRBJ2-1; 9 nucleotides line up with TRBD1. The germline gives CDR1 SNHLY, CDR2 FYNNEI. J was trimmed by 8 bases and V by 2 bases; bases with no gene match: 13. The CDR3 consists of 17 residues. CDR3 DNA sequence: TGTGCCAGCAGTGAACAAGGGACAGGGTGGCAAGGTGATGAGCAGTTCTTC. Residues: CASSEQGTGWQGDEQFF.

The chain employs TRBV6-1 and TRBJ1-4, with D possibly TRBD1 on 6 matching bases. The CDR3 length is 13 residues. The V gene lost 6 bases and the J gene lost 4 bases, with 9 bases spanning the gap. CDR1 is MNHNS, CDR2 SASEGT, per germline. The CDR3 here is CASRSGDNEKLFF. In DNA, the CDR3 is TGTGCCAGCAGATCAGGGGATAATGAAAAACTGTTTTTT.

The chain combines TRBV6-1 with TRBJ1-1; 10 bases agree with TRBD1. Germline V gene data show CDR1 as MNHNS and CDR2 as SASEGT. This CDR3 has 15 residues. The trim removed 2 bases at V and 3 bases at J, leaving 3 bases unmatched. CDR3 sequence reads: CASSEKDRGDTEAFF. CDR3 coding DNA: TGTGCCAGCAGTGAAAAGGACAGGGGGGACACTGAAGCTTTCTTT.

V usage is TRBV2 and J usage is TRBJ2-1; TRBD1 might be the D (6 bases). Trimming stripped 1 base from V and 7 bases from J, with 8 bases between. This CDR3 has 13 amino acids. Per germline, CDR1 SNHLY and CDR2 FYNNEI. The CDR3: CASSEGTANEQFF. The CDR3 nucleotides are TGTGCCAGCAGTGAAGGGACAGCGAATGAGCAGTTCTTC.

The chain couples TRBV6-1 to TRBJ2-4; 9 nucleotides agree with TRBD1. V lost 3 bases to trimming and J lost 3 bases; unmatched junction nucleotides: 6. The CDR3 runs to 16 residues. The germline V gene has CDR1 MNHNS and CDR2 SASEGT. The DNA for the CDR3 is TGTGCCAGCAGTGATCGGACAGGGGAGGTCAAAAACATTCAGTACTTC. This translates into CASSDRTGEVKNIQYF.

This clone was seen a few times. The chain joins TRBV11-2 to TRBJ2-1; TRBD2 might be the D (5 bases). Trimming left V 1 base short and J 3 bases short, with 19 bases between. Germline loops: CDR1 SGHAT, CDR2 FQNNGV. The CDR3 is made up of 18 amino acids. The CDR3, as DNA: TGTGCCAGCAGCTTAGGTCCCCTTACTAGTCTAAACTACAATGAGCAGTTCTTC. It yields the protein CASSLGPLTSLNYNEQFF.

This clone has just one count. This chain joins TRBV13 and TRBJ2-1; 9 bases are shared with TRBD2. Per germline, CDR1 PRHDT and CDR2 FYEKMQ (reference sequence). The CDR3 is made up of 16 amino acids. V lost 5 bases, J lost 5 bases, and 10 bases stayed unmatched. DNA of the CDR3: TGTGCCAGCAGCATACCGCGACTAGCGGATAACAATGAGCAGTTCTTC. It encodes CASSIPRLADNNEQFF.

The chain recombines TRBV4-2 with TRBJ1-5, with D hard to call. The CDR3 sequence is 14 residues long. Trimming shortened V by 0 bases and J by 7 bases, and 10 bases separated the two germline ends. The germline V gene has CDR1 LGHNA and CDR2 YNFKEQ. The DNA of the CDR3 is TGTGCCAGCAGCCAAGACCGGGAGGTCCAGCCCCAGCATTTT. This sequence encodes CASSQDREVQPQHF.

The table lists this clone with a count of one. The chain couples TRBV13 to TRBJ2-1; 10 nucleotides agree with TRBD2. Trimming cost V 4 bases and J 6 bases; bases outside gene matches: 12. The CDR3 runs to 17 residues. The germline CDR1 and CDR2 sequences are PRHDT and FYEKMQ (reference sequence). The DNA for the CDR3 is TGTGCCAGCAGCTCAGATAGCGTAGCGGGGGGCGGCAATGAGCAGTTCTTC. The encoded protein is CASSSDSVAGGGNEQFF.